This T cell receptor beta chain was obtained from a study of blood T cells in healthy people across ages (dated by TCRdb to between 2015 and 2016). With regard to the full study: In model experiments, roughly one uniquely barcoded TCR beta cDNA molecule per two T cells was captured by template switching. Four age groups were formed from the donors: young (average approximately 15 years), middle-aged (around 37), aged (62) and long-lived (around 82). Age-related changes in TCR beta repertoire diversity were measured in the study by deep sequencing normalized with unique cDNA molecular identifiers. For two donors (one aged 18 to 30 and one aged 80 or older), the study analyzed two additional independent replicas of 1 million unique cDNA reads from the same blood draw.

Donors were a few dozen systemically healthy Caucasian individuals from Russia aged roughly 6 to 90 years. Each donor gave roughly 9.5 milliliters of peripheral blood, collected into EDTA-treated Vacutainer tubes. PBMCs were isolated by Ficoll-Paque density-gradient centrifugation, with at least 6.5 million obtained per sample. Trizol reagent was used to extract total RNA from the PBMCs, yielding at least 5.5 micrograms per sample. The percentages of naive CD45RAhigh/CD27high T cells were determined by flow cytometry on a PBMC aliquot from every donor. Study-level results and caveats: Observed TCR beta diversity per million T cells fell roughly linearly with age, and a significant reduction was already apparent by age roughly 40. Bulk unsorted PBMC profiling prevented conclusive comparison of naive and antigen-experienced compartments. Donor CMV infection status was unknown, potentially confounding age-related changes in expanded clonotypes. Compared with the aged group, more naive CD4+ T cells, fewer expanded clones and increased TCR diversity were shown by the long-lived group, suggesting age selection. A strong correlation was found between observed TCR beta diversity and the percentage of naive T cells measured by flow cytometry. Total diversity estimates from one million sequenced T cells were considered lower bounds and underestimates.

CDR1 and CDR2, per the germline V gene, are MGHRA and YSYEKL. Counted from cysteine to phenylalanine, this CDR3 has 16 amino acids. The sequence is cut down to CDR3 DNA, 48 bases in frame from base 1. Trimming takes 5 bases off V and 6 bases off J; junction bases not matched to a gene: 11. The library came from 5' RACE. Sequencing was carried out with an Illumina HiSeq 2500. A second PCR of about 6 to 11 cycles was performed with a sample-barcoded 5' primer and a J-beta primer mix. A unique molecular identifier was introduced onto each TCR beta cDNA molecule by a template-switch 5' adaptor carrying 12 random nucleotides. Each sample yielded at least 3 million CDR3-containing paired-end reads. The Mint cDNA synthesis kit, primed by a TRBC-specific oligonucleotide, was used to synthesize first-strand cDNA from all RNA. After uracil-DNA glycosylase treatment, a first 18-cycle PCR used universal primers M1SS and BC2_uni_R on all cDNA. The study's own analysis went as follows. For normalization, 1 million high-quality reads, each with a distinct molecular identifier, were randomly selected from each sample. Reads with shared molecular identifiers were discarded instead of being binned into consensus sequences. MiTCR, with a Q25 quality threshold and the strictest error-elimination algorithm, was used for CDR3 identification, clonotype clustering and error correction. A nonparametric unseen species model with Euler transformation was used to estimate lower-bound total TCR beta diversity. TCRdb reran the public reads through fastp at Q25 and MiXCR, keeping productive beta chains. Records with the same CDR3 protein are collapsed into one entry carrying the most frequent genes and DNA. The V and J calls reflect TCRdb's pipeline rather than the authors' work. The sample table contains hundreds of thousands of distinct CDR3 sequences; only one count was recorded for roughly 26% of them. 2.5% to 3.5% of the sample is in the top ten clones.

Concerning this clonotype: There is no known antigen for this receptor. No clone much larger than this one lies a single base away; base qualities are absent.

This same sample was also part of a study on T cells of mothers and their children. As noted in the second study: Donors were nine systemically healthy Caucasian individuals: three mothers and their six children. cDNA synthesis used all of the extracted RNA, with about 1.5 ug of RNA in each 15 ul reaction. In the second PCR, sample barcodes and 2-4 random nucleotides were introduced via the M1S primer. Over 8 million TCR beta CDR3 reads came from each mother, compared with some 3 million reads from each child. Thymic selection similarly shapes TCR recombination output in related and unrelated pairs, with minor effect from inherited differences. Normalized repertoire overlap was always slightly but never significantly higher in related than unrelated mother-child pairs. No persistent microchimeric T cell clones were detected, at a sensitivity of 90 to 100 clones per million clonotypes. Deep NGS was used in the study to compare the TCR beta repertoires of mothers and children and to look for features that separate related mother-child pairs from unrelated individuals. Mothers averaged about 40 +/- 4 years of age and children averaged around 10 +/- 4 years. Libraries were sequenced on Illumina HiSeq 2000 with 100+100 nt paired-end reads after adapter ligation with NEBNext reagents. Mother and child libraries were prepared a month apart and sequenced in separate runs to prevent cross-contamination. For each donor, between about 500,000 and 2,200,000 distinct TCR beta clonotypes were identified. Naive TCR beta clonotypes were estimated from low-frequency clonotypes matched to each donor's FACS-determined naive share, without sorting.

Sequences were obtained from blood. The rearranged segments are TRBV4-1 and TRBJ2-3; 10 bases in the middle match TRBD2. The clonotype comes from a boy between 10 and 17 years old in good health. CDR3 region: CASSKGSSGSPDTQYF. The base sequence is TGCGCCAGCAGCAAAGGGTCTAGCGGGAGTCCGGATACGCAGTATTTT.